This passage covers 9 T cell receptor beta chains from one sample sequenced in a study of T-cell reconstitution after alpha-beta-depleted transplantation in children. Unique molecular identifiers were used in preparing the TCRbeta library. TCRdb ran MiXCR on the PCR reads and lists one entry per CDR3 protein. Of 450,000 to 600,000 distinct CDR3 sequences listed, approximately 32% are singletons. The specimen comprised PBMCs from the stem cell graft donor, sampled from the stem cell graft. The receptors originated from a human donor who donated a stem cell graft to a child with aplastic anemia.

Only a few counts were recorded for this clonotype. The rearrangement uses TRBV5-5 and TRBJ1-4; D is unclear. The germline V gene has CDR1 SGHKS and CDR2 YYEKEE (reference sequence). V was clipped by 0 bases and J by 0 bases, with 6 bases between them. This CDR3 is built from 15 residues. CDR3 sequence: CASSLGQATNEKLFF. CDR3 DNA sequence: TGTGCCAGCAGCTTGGGGCAGGCAACTAATGAAAAACTGTTTTTT.

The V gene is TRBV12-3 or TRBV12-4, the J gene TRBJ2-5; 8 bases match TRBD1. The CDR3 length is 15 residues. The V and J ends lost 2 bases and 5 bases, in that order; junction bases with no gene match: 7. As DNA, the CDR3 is TGTGCCAGCAGTTTAACGGACAGGGTGCGGGAGACCCAGTACTTC. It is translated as CASSLTDRVRETQYF.

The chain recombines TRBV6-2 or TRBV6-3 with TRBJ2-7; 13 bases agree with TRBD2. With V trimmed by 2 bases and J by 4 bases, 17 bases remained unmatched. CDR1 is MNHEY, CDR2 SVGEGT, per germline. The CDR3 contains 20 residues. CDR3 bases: TGTGCCAGCAGTTACGGGAGACTTCAGACTAGCGGGAGGTCCACGTACGAGCAGTACTTC. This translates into CASSYGRLQTSGRSTYEQYF.

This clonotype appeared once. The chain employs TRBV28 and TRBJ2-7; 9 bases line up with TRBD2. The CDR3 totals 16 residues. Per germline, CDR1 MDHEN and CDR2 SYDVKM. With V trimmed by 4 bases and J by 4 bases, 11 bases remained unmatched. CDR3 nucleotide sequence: TGTGCCAGCAGTTCCCCCCTTGCGGGAGGGAATTACGAGCAGTACTTC. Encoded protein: CASSSPLAGGNYEQYF.

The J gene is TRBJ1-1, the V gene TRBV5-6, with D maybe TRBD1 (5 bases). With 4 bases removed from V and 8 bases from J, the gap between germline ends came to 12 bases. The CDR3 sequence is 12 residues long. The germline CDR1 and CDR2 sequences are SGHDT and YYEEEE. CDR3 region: CASSGRGAEAFF. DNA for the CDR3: TGTGCCAGCAGCGGGAGGGGAGCCGAAGCTTTCTTT.

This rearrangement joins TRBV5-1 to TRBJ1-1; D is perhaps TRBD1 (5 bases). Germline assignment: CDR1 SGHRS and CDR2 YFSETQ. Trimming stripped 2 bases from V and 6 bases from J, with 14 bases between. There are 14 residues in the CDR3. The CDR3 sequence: CASSFGRGGSEAFF. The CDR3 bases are TGCGCCAGCAGCTTCGGAAGGGGTGGCTCTGAAGCTTTCTTT.

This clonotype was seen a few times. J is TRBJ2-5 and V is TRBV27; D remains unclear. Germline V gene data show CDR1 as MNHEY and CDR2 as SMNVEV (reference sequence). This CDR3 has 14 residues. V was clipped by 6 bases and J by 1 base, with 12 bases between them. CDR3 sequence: CASSPTVRQETQYF. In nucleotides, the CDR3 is TGTGCCAGCAGCCCTACAGTCCGCCAAGAGACCCAGTACTTC.

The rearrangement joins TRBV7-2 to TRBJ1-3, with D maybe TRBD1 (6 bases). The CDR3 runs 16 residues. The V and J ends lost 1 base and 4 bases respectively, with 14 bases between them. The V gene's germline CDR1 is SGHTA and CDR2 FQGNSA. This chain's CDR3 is CASSLGTTGTGNTIYF. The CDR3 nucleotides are TGTGCCAGCAGCTTAGGGACTACAGGGACCGGAAACACCATATATTTT. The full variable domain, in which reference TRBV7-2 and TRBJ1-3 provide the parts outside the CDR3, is GAGVSQSPSNKVTEKGKDVELRCDPISGHTALYWYRQSLGQGLEFLIYFQGNSAPDKSGLPSDRFSAERTGGSVSTLTIQRTQQEDSAVYLCASSLGTTGTGNTIYFGEGSWLTVV.

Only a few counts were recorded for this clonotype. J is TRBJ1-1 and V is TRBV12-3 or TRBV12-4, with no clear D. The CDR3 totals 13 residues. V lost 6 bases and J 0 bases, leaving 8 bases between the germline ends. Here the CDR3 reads CASRGGMNTEAFF. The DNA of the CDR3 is TGTGCCAGCAGGGGCGGGATGAACACTGAAGCTTTCTTT.